The 21 T cell receptor beta chains listed next were all sequenced from one sample in a study of control samples from healthy donors and cancer patients. Sequenced by immunoSEQ multiplex PCR; TCRdb stores in-frame clones only, minus some. Found here are 150,000 to 200,000 clones, under 96% of them singletons; the top ten hold over 0.9%. Sample: blood. These receptors all come from a woman between 25 and 40 years old in good health.

The chain employs TRBV27 and TRBJ2-7; D may correspond to TRBD1 or TRBD2 (5 bases each). The CDR3 has 13 residues. CDR1 is MNHEY, CDR2 SMNVEV, per germline (reference sequence). Trimming stripped 2 bases from V and 7 bases from J, with 12 bases between. CDR3: CASSLSGGGEQYF. CDR3 bases: TGTGCCAGCAGTTTAAGTGGGGGTGGGGAGCAGTACTTC.

The chain joins TRBV2 to TRBJ2-1, with D perhaps TRBD2 (6 bases). The germline V and J ends were trimmed by 5 bases and 8 bases, with 13 bases remaining between them. The CDR3 length is 13 residues. Germline assignment: CDR1 SNHLY and CDR2 FYNNEI. DNA of the CDR3: TGTGCCAGCAGTCGGGACTGGGGGGATGAGCAGTTCTTC. This encodes CASSRDWGDEQFF.

The rearrangement links TRBV6-1 to TRBJ2-4; possibly TRBD1 for D (6 bases). This CDR3 is 19 amino acids long. Trimming took off 1 base at V and 0 bases at J, with 19 bases between the two ends. The V gene's germline CDR1 is MNHNS and CDR2 SASEGT. In DNA, the CDR3 is TGTGCCAGCAGTGAAGAAAAGTATCGGACAGCCCTAGCCAAAAACATTCAGTACTTC. Protein product: CASSEEKYRTALAKNIQYF.

The rearrangement links TRBV4-1 to TRBJ1-4, with 10 bases lining up with TRBD1. The V and J ends lost 3 bases and 5 bases, in that order; junction bases with no gene match: 6. CDR3 length: 16 amino acids. CDR1 and CDR2 (germline): MGHRA, YSYEKL. CDR3 DNA: TGCGCCAGCAGCCACTGGGACAGGGGCCGGAATGAAAAACTGTTTTTT. Its protein product is CASSHWDRGRNEKLFF.

The chain uses TRBV5-1 and TRBJ2-1, with D unclear. Germline-derived CDR1 and CDR2 are SGHRS and YFSETQ. This CDR3 is built from 17 residues. Trimming removed 0 bases from V and 0 bases from J, with 13 bases in between. The CDR3 protein is CASSLGASGFSYNEQFF. CDR3 DNA: TGCGCCAGCAGCTTGGGTGCCTCGGGCTTCTCCTACAATGAGCAGTTCTTC.

This clone was counted once. The chain combines TRBV6-5 with TRBJ1-1; no reliable D call. The CDR3 covers 11 residues. Deletions cut 8 bases from V and 5 bases from J, with 9 bases between. Germline V CDR1 and CDR2: MNHEY, SVGAGI. CDR3 sequence: CASETGTEAFF. CDR3 nucleotides: TGTGCCAGCGAGACGGGGACTGAAGCTTTCTTT.

The V gene is TRBV7-2, the J gene TRBJ2-7; 9 bases are shared with TRBD1. The CDR3 covers 14 residues. The J segment lost 9 bases and the V segment lost 5 bases, leaving 11 bases of the junction unmatched. The germline V gene has CDR1 SGHTA and CDR2 FQGNSA. The CDR3 sequence is CASSVRDRVTGQYF. CDR3 in DNA: TGTGCCAGCAGCGTCCGGGACAGGGTGACAGGGCAGTACTTC.

This chain connects TRBV3-1 (or the pseudogene TRBV3-2) to TRBJ2-2; 14 bases line up with TRBD2. Trimming took 7 bases from V and 6 from J; bases not matched to a gene: 7. The CDR3 extends over 16 amino acids. CDR1 LGHDT and CDR2 YNNKEL come from the germline V gene (reference sequence). The CDR3: CASTSTSGRAAGELFF. CDR3 in DNA: TGTGCCAGCACTTCGACTAGCGGGAGGGCCGCCGGGGAGCTGTTTTTT.

The J gene is TRBJ1-4, the V gene TRBV6-5; unclear D gene. CDR3 length: 11 amino acids. Germline CDR1 MNHEY, CDR2 SVGAGI. Trimming removed 10 bases from V and 10 bases from J, with 13 bases in between. CDR3: CAIRKEGKLFF. The CDR3 DNA is TGTGCCATACGAAAAGAAGGAAAACTGTTTTTT.

This sequence joins TRBV3-1 (or the pseudogene TRBV3-2) and TRBJ1-1; possible D gene TRBD1, 5 bases. CDR1 LGHDT and CDR2 YNNKEL come from the germline V gene (reference sequence). Trimming cost V 3 bases and J 1 base, with 9 bases left between them. The CDR3 is made up of 14 amino acids. CDR3 residues: CASSQRGANTEAFF. The CDR3, as DNA: TGTGCCAGCAGCCAGCGGGGCGCGAACACTGAAGCTTTCTTT.

This clone appeared a single time. The V call is TRBV4-1, the J call TRBJ2-1, with D perhaps assigned TRBD1 or TRBD2 (5 bases each). Germline V gives CDR1 MGHRA, CDR2 YSYEKL. The CDR3 runs to 15 residues. V shed 6 bases and J shed 8 bases, with 20 bases lying between them. CDR3 residues: CASSLGDGKGHEQFF. The DNA of the CDR3 is TGCGCCAGCAGTCTGGGGGATGGAAAGGGTCATGAGCAGTTCTTC.

This chain joins TRBV9 and TRBJ2-3; TRBD1 agrees at 8 bases. The CDR3 runs 16 residues. V was pared by 2 bases and J by 2 bases, with 7 bases of the junction left unmatched. Germline V gene lookup returns CDR1 SGDLS and CDR2 YYNGEE. The CDR3 region has the DNA TGTGCCAGCAGCGTGGGACAGGTGCCCCCCACAGATACGCAGTATTTT. It translates to CASSVGQVPPTDTQYF.

V is TRBV5-4 and J is TRBJ2-1, with D perhaps TRBD1 (6 bases). Germline V gives CDR1 SGHNT, CDR2 YYREEE (reference sequence). The V gene lost 4 bases and the J gene lost 3 bases, with 14 bases spanning the gap. This CDR3 spans 15 amino acids. CDR3 amino acids: CASSLGTQHYNEQFF. The CDR3 DNA reads as TGTGCCAGCAGCCTCGGGACACAACACTACAATGAGCAGTTCTTC. The full variable domain, rest sourced from reference TRBV5-4 and TRBJ2-1, is ETGVTQSPTHLIKTRGQQVTLRCSSQSGHNTVSWYQQALGQGPQFIFQYYREEENGRGNFPPRFSGLQFPNYSSELNVNALELDDSALYLCASSLGTQHYNEQFFGPGTRLTVL.

V is TRBV5-6 and J is TRBJ2-5, with D tentatively TRBD1 (5 bases). Germline V gives CDR1 SGHDT, CDR2 YYEEEE. V lost 4 bases, J lost 4 bases, and 23 bases lay in between. The CDR3 sequence is 17 residues long. The CDR3 loop is CASSPLPGHFSGETQYF. The CDR3 DNA is TGTGCCAGCAGCCCCCTACCCGGACACTTCTCTGGAGAGACCCAGTACTTC.

With regard to this clone: One end of the junction fails to match germline, which may point to a read error. The chain combines TRBV5-1 with TRBJ2-6; D gene uncertain. The CDR3 loop spans 15 amino acids. The germline V gene has CDR1 SGHRS and CDR2 YFSETQ. The CDR3 DNA reads as TGCGCCAGCAGCGTAGATGGCTCTGGTGCCAACGTCCTGACTTTC. Translation: CASSVDGSGANVLTF.

This sequence joins TRBV15 and TRBJ1-3; the D gene is possibly TRBD1 (5 bases). From germline, CDR1 is LNHNV and CDR2 YYDKDF (reference sequence). There are 17 residues in the CDR3. The V end was cut by 0 bases, the J end by 4 bases, with 16 bases between. The CDR3 loop is CATSRDRMAGRGNTIYF. Here the CDR3 DNA reads TGTGCCACCAGCAGAGATCGAATGGCAGGGCGGGGAAACACCATATATTTT.

This clone appeared a single time. This chain joins TRBV19 and TRBJ1-1; TRBD1 matches at 9 bases. Germline values: CDR1 LNHDA, CDR2 SQIVND (reference sequence). The V segment lost 6 bases and the J segment 0 bases; nucleotides outside the gene matches: 2. The CDR3 is 14 amino acids. The chain's CDR3 is CASSRDRVNTEAFF. CDR3 coding DNA: TGTGCCAGTAGCCGGGACAGGGTGAACACTGAAGCTTTCTTT. Complete variable domain (other parts from reference TRBV19 and TRBJ1-1): DGGITQSPKYLFRKEGQNVTLSCEQNLNHDAMYWYRQDPGQGLRLIYYSQIVNDFQKGDIAEGYSVSREKKESFPLTVTSAQKNPTAFYLCASSRDRVNTEAFFGQGTRLTVV.

The chain links TRBV30 to TRBJ2-2; 8 bases match TRBD1. The germline gives CDR1 GTSNPN, CDR2 SVGIG (reference sequence). The CDR3 is made up of 15 amino acids. The V gene end was trimmed by 1 base and the J gene end by 3 bases; junction bases not matched to a gene: 4. As DNA, the CDR3 is TGTGCCTGGAGTGCCGGGACAGGATACACCGGGGAGCTGTTTTTT. Its protein is CAWSAGTGYTGELFF.

The V call is TRBV5-4, the J call TRBJ2-7; D perhaps matches TRBD1 (7 bases). V was pared by 4 bases and J by 6 bases, with 23 bases between. The germline CDR1 and CDR2 sequences are SGHNT and YYREEE (reference sequence). This CDR3 region has 16 residues. DNA of the CDR3: TGTGCCAGCAGCGCAATCGGAGGGGGCTTGAGAGTCGAGCAGTACTTC. It is translated as CASSAIGGGLRVEQYF.

The chain links TRBV30 to TRBJ1-3, with a weak D call TRBD1 (5 bases). Germline-derived CDR1 and CDR2 are GTSNPN and SVGIG (reference sequence). V was shortened by 6 bases and J by 0 bases, with 12 bases between the two germline ends. The CDR3 contains 14 residues. CDR3: CACTAGSSGNTIYF. The DNA for the CDR3 is TGTGCCTGTACCGCAGGGTCCTCTGGAAACACCATATATTTT.

The chain is built from TRBV11-2 and TRBJ2-7; D is perhaps TRBD2 (5 bases). V shed 3 bases and J shed 4 bases, with 13 bases lying between them. CDR3 length: 14 amino acids. The V gene's germline CDR1 is SGHAT and CDR2 FQNNGV. This CDR3 reads CASSFSRPGYEQYF. The DNA for the CDR3 is TGTGCCAGCAGCTTTAGCCGTCCGGGGTACGAGCAGTACTTC.